One sample yielded the 10 T cell receptor beta chains listed below, sequenced in a study of blood T cell repertoires in COVID-19. The table came from immunoSEQ multiplex PCR; TCRdb's copy has only in-frame clones and leaves some out. This sample carries more than 150,000 clones, about 93% of them seen once, and the ten largest clones take about 0.8%. The material sequenced was peripheral blood. All receptors come from a man aged 30 to 39 with COVID-19, enrolled during active disease.

This sequence joins TRBV19 and TRBJ1-6; D may be TRBD1 (6 bases). Germline V gene data show CDR1 as LNHDA and CDR2 as SQIVND (reference sequence). V was trimmed by 6 bases and J by 8 bases, leaving 17 bases between them. The CDR3 consists of 15 residues. The CDR3, as DNA: TGTGCCAGTAGCGCAGGGGCCCTGGGAGATTCACCCCTCCACTTT. This encodes CASSAGALGDSPLHF.

The V gene is TRBV2, the J gene TRBJ1-1; D remains unclear. Deletions cut 5 bases from V and 2 bases from J, with 6 bases between. The CDR3 totals 12 residues. Germline V gene data show CDR1 as SNHLY and CDR2 as FYNNEI. The CDR3 sequence is CASSPTNTEAFF. CDR3 in DNA: TGTGCCAGCAGTCCCACAAACACTGAAGCTTTCTTT.

The V and J genes are TRBV28 and TRBJ2-2; possible D gene TRBD2, 7 bases. Trimming took 6 bases from V and 5 from J, leaving 19 bases between them. This CDR3 is built from 16 residues. Germline CDR1 MDHEN, CDR2 SYDVKM. CDR3 in amino acids: CASSREQGGRTGELFF. Written as DNA, the CDR3 is TGTGCCAGCAGCCGAGAACAGGGAGGGCGGACCGGGGAGCTGTTTTTT.

The chain recombines TRBV3-1 (or the pseudogene TRBV3-2) with TRBJ2-7, with D tentatively TRBD1 (5 bases). Trimming removed 0 bases from V and 4 bases from J, with 16 bases in between. CDR1 is LGHDT and CDR2 is YNNKEL in the germline V gene (reference sequence). The CDR3 consists of 16 residues. The CDR3 region is CASSQEVGVRVYEQYF. The CDR3 bases are TGTGCCAGCAGCCAAGAAGTAGGAGTCAGGGTGTACGAGCAGTACTTC.

CDR3 loop: CASSQRGGRPYEQYF. The CDR3 DNA reads TGTGCCAGCAGCCAACGGGGGGGCCGTCCCTACGAGCAGTACTTC. The chain couples TRBV14 to TRBJ2-7; 8 positions match TRBD2. This CDR3 spans 15 amino acids. Looked up from germline, CDR1 is SGHDN and CDR2 is FVKESK. Germline trimming cut 2 bases from V and 2 bases from J; bases unmatched to any gene: 5.

The table lists this clone with a count of one. This chain connects TRBV10-2 to TRBJ2-5; D not certain. Germline loops: CDR1 WSHSY, CDR2 SAAADI. The CDR3 spans 13 residues. V gave up 0 bases and J gave up 4 bases, with 6 bases separating them. The DNA for the CDR3 is TGCGCCAGCAGTGAGTCCCCTCGAGAGACCCAGTACTTC. Translated, it gives CASSESPRETQYF.

The chain carries TRBV5-1 and TRBJ2-3; possible D gene TRBD1, 5 bases. Germline assignment: CDR1 SGHRS and CDR2 YFSETQ. Trimming stripped 0 bases from V and 6 bases from J, with 11 bases between. The CDR3 covers 14 residues. Here the CDR3 reads CASSLDRTADTQYF. The CDR3 coding sequence is TGCGCCAGCAGCTTGGACAGGACGGCGGATACGCAGTATTTT.

The chain combines TRBV30 with TRBJ2-1, with D possibly TRBD2 on 6 matching bases. This CDR3 contains 15 residues. Trimming stripped 5 bases from V and 8 bases from J, with 22 bases between. Germline loops: CDR1 GTSNPN, CDR2 SVGIG (reference sequence). The CDR3 protein is CAWSISGRLGDEQFF. The CDR3 DNA sequence: TGTGCCTGGTCCATAAGCGGGCGCCTAGGGGATGAGCAGTTCTTC.

This chain connects TRBV6-1 to TRBJ1-5; the D is unclear. V gave up 3 bases and J gave up 4 bases, with 7 bases separating them. Looked up from germline, CDR1 is MNHNS and CDR2 is SASEGT. The CDR3 extends over 13 amino acids. CDR3 in DNA: TGTGCCAGCAGTGAGTTGGCAAATCAGCCCCAGCATTTT. Its translation is CASSELANQPQHF.

The chain is built from TRBV19 and TRBJ2-1; D perhaps matches TRBD2 (5 bases). V dropped 4 bases and J dropped 7 bases, with 8 bases sitting between them. The CDR3 is 12 amino acids. Germline V gives CDR1 LNHDA, CDR2 SQIVND (reference sequence). The CDR3 region has the DNA TGTGCCAGTAGTACGGGGTGGAATGAGCAGTTCTTC. Encoded protein: CASSTGWNEQFF.